The clone carrying this TCR beta chain was recorded a few times. The record originates from a study of T-cell memory formation after mild COVID-19. One entry per CDR3 protein results from TCRdb running MiXCR on the 5' RACE reads. Found here are hundreds of thousands of distinct CDR3 sequences, more than 20% of them singletons; the top ten hold approximately 12%. The clonotype originates from an adult woman who had mild COVID-19 (a few samples of this study predate the infection). Cell type and time point are not known. The material sequenced was PBMCs or a T cell subset sorted from them (not recorded which).

Written as DNA, the CDR3 is TGTGCCAGCAGCTCACAGAACTCCTACGAGCAGTACTTC. Translated, it gives CASSSQNSYEQYF. The chain links TRBV7-2 to TRBJ2-7, with unresolved D. The CDR3 extends over 13 amino acids. Germline V lookup: CDR1 SGHTA, CDR2 FQGNSA. Trimming pared 4 bases from V and 0 bases from J, leaving 7 bases between. Complete variable domain (other parts from reference TRBV7-2 and TRBJ2-7): GAGVSQSPSNKVTEKGKDVELRCDPISGHTALYWYRQSLGQGLEFLIYFQGNSAPDKSGLPSDRFSAERTGGSVSTLTIQRTQQEDSAVYLCASSSQNSYEQYFGPGTRLTVT.